Following are 12 T cell receptor beta chains from one sample sequenced in a study of identical twins. TCRdb independently ran MiXCR on the 5' RACE reads; one entry per CDR3 protein. The table lists 1.5 million to 2 million distinct CDR3 sequences, roughly 35% of them singletons. Sequences were obtained from cord blood. Receptors originate from a newborn girl in good health.

The gene calls are TRBV18 and TRBJ2-1; D is unclear. Germline V gene sequence: CDR1 KGHSH, CDR2 LQKENI. The CDR3 length is 12 residues. The ends were cut back, 2 bases at V and 13 bases at J, with 12 bases in the middle. The CDR3 coding sequence is TGTGCCAGCTCACCAGACGCAGAGACCCAGTTCTTC. This codes for CASSPDAETQFF. Full variable domain (remainder filled in from reference TRBV18 and TRBJ2-1): NAGVMQNPRHLVRRRGQEARLRCSPMKGHSHVYWYRQLPEEGLKFMVYLQKENIIDESGMPKERFSAEFPKEGPSILRIQQVVRGDSAAYFCASSPDAETQFFGPGTRLTVL.

This clonotype showed up just a few times. V and J are TRBV10-3 and TRBJ2-7; TRBD2 might be the D (6 bases). Trimming left V 6 bases short and J 2 bases short, with 11 bases between. The CDR3 extends over 13 amino acids. Germline V gene lookup returns CDR1 ENHRY and CDR2 SYGVKD. CDR3 coding DNA: TGTGCCATCAGACTAGCCGACCCCTACGAGCAGTACTTC. Translation: CAIRLADPYEQYF.

This clonotype was recorded many times. The V gene is TRBV6-1, the J gene TRBJ2-5; D is uncertain. Trimming took 1 base from V and 4 from J, leaving 7 bases between them. This CDR3 is built from 13 residues. CDR1 is MNHNS and CDR2 is SASEGT in the germline V gene. The CDR3 DNA is TGTGCCAGCAGTGAAGGCCTCCGAGAGACCCAGTACTTC. Residues: CASSEGLRETQYF.

The V gene is TRBV5-5, the J gene TRBJ1-2, with 10 bases fitting TRBD1. Germline CDR1 and CDR2: SGHKS and YYEKEE (reference sequence). The V and J ends lost 4 bases and 0 bases, in that order; junction bases with no gene match: 9. CDR3 length: 17 amino acids. This CDR3 reads CASSLRPGQGANYGYTF. DNA for the CDR3: TGTGCCAGCAGCCTGCGCCCAGGACAGGGGGCTAACTATGGCTACACCTTC.

This clonotype appeared a single time. A much more abundant neighbour one base away suggests this may be a read error. The chain recombines TRBV12-3 or TRBV12-4 with TRBJ2-5; 11 positions agree with TRBD2. The trim removed 4 bases at V and 11 bases at J, leaving 15 bases unmatched. The CDR3 totals 16 residues. CDR3 nucleotide sequence: TGTGCCAGCAGTTCACGACTAGCGGGGTTCTACAATGAGCAGTACTTC. It yields the protein CASSSRLAGFYNEQYF.

This clonotype has only a few counts. CDR3 nucleotides: TGTGCCAGCAGTTTTTCAGGGGGCGCGAGGAATGAGCAGTACTTC. Translating gives CASSFSGGARNEQYF. This chain joins TRBV12-3 or TRBV12-4 and TRBJ2-5; 8 bases line up with TRBD1. The CDR3 sequence is 15 residues long. With V trimmed by 3 bases and J by 11 bases, 14 bases remained unmatched.

In the case of this clonotype: This sequence may be a read error, since a much larger clone differs from it by one base. This chain links TRBV5-1 with TRBJ2-1; either TRBD1 or TRBD2 may fit D (5 bases each). Trimming took 2 bases from V and 10 from J, leaving 19 bases between them. Germline CDR1 and CDR2: SGHRS and YFSETQ. CDR3 length: 15 residues. CDR3 bases: TGCGCCAGCAGCTTTGAGAGGGACCCCTCCTACGAGCAGTTCTTC. Protein sequence: CASSFERDPSYEQFF.

This clonotype was seen more than once but under ten times. The V and J genes are TRBV10-3 and TRBJ1-2; unclear D gene. This CDR3 is built from 14 residues. The germline gives CDR1 ENHRY, CDR2 SYGVKD. The V end lost 4 bases, the J end lost 0 bases, and 9 bases lay between the germline ends. The CDR3 region is CAISGGKANYGYTF. As DNA, the CDR3 is TGTGCCATCAGTGGAGGTAAAGCTAACTATGGCTACACCTTC.

To note about this clonotype: Compared with germline, one end of the junction differs, possibly owing to a read error. The chain recombines TRBV6-1 with TRBJ1-6; the D gene is possibly TRBD1 (5 bases). There are 18 residues in the CDR3. Germline lookup yields CDR1 MNHNS and CDR2 SASEGT. CDR3 DNA: TGTGCCAGCAGTGAAGCATTCCGCCGGGCAGGGCCGAATTCACCCCCCCACTTT. Its protein product is CASSEAFRRAGPNSPPHF.

The J gene is TRBJ1-5, the V gene TRBV5-5; TRBD1 aligns across 9 bases. V shed 4 bases, J shed 9 bases, and the junction held 11 bases outside the gene matches. Germline CDR1 SGHKS, CDR2 YYEKEE (reference sequence). The CDR3 is 15 residues long. CDR3 loop: CASSRPGQGAWPQHF. CDR3 DNA sequence: TGTGCCAGCAGCCGACCGGGACAGGGTGCTTGGCCCCAGCATTTT.

The rearrangement links TRBV28 to TRBJ1-4; no firm D call. The CDR3 spans 14 residues. Deletions cut 7 bases from V and 6 bases from J, with 15 bases between. Germline CDR1 is MDHEN and CDR2 is SYDVKM. CDR3: CASTPGLPDEKLFF. CDR3 in DNA: TGTGCCAGCACCCCCGGCCTTCCCGATGAAAAACTGTTTTTT.

The chain links TRBV6-5 to TRBJ2-7, with a possible D match to TRBD1 (6 bases). The CDR3 runs 14 residues. The V end was cut by 8 bases, the J end by 0 bases, with 14 bases between. The V gene's germline CDR1 is MNHEY and CDR2 SVGAGI. The CDR3 DNA is TGTGCCAGCCCCGAAACAGGGTTCTCCTACGAGCAGTACTTC. Protein sequence: CASPETGFSYEQYF.